One and the same sample provided the 20 T cell receptor beta chains below, sequenced in a study of cytomegalovirus exposure and HLA in healthy donors. Primers for the PCR totalled 60 Vbeta and 13 Jbeta. TCRdb keeps only in-frame clones here, not all; method: immunoSEQ multiplex PCR. The top ten clones hold under 2.5% of a sample with about 150,000 clones, 74% of them seen once. The sample consisted of PBMCs. The receptors were sampled from a man in his thirties or forties in good health and CMV-seronegative.

The V and J genes are TRBV9 and TRBJ1-3, with a possible D match to TRBD1 (6 bases). The CDR3 sequence is 17 residues long. From germline, CDR1 is SGDLS and CDR2 YYNGEE. The V and J ends lost 4 bases and 2 bases respectively, with 19 bases between them. CDR3: CASSPDWAAGAGNTIYF. The CDR3 coding sequence is TGTGCCAGCAGCCCGGATTGGGCGGCAGGGGCTGGAAACACCATATATTTT.

V gene TRBV19 combines with J gene TRBJ1-1; D might be TRBD1 (5 bases). Germline V CDR1 and CDR2: LNHDA, SQIVND (reference sequence). CDR3 length: 15 amino acids. The V and J ends lost 3 bases and 8 bases respectively, with 19 bases between them. The CDR3 DNA sequence: TGTGCCAGTAGTATTGTCGGGAGGGGCTCTCTAGAAGCTTTCTTT. This sequence encodes CASSIVGRGSLEAFF. The entire variable domain, with the rest obtained from reference TRBV19 and TRBJ1-1, is as follows: DGGITQSPKYLFRKEGQNVTLSCEQNLNHDAMYWYRQDPGQGLRLIYYSQIVNDFQKGDIAEGYSVSREKKESFPLTVTSAQKNPTAFYLCASSIVGRGSLEAFFGQGTRLTVV.

This clone was recorded only once. The chain recombines TRBV4-2 with TRBJ1-1, with a possible D match to TRBD1 (6 bases). Trimming stripped 5 bases from V and 5 bases from J, with 27 bases between. This CDR3 region has 18 residues. Germline V gene data show CDR1 as LGHNA and CDR2 as YNFKEQ. The CDR3 loop is CASSSNQNRVVVRTEAFF. The CDR3 DNA sequence: TGTGCCAGCAGCTCAAATCAGAACAGGGTGGTCGTGAGAACTGAAGCTTTCTTT.

The chain is built from TRBV7-2 and TRBJ2-2, with D unresolved. This CDR3 comprises 11 residues. Germline V gene sequence: CDR1 SGHTA, CDR2 FQGNSA. V was pared by 10 bases and J by 3 bases, with 6 bases between. The CDR3 DNA follows: TGTGCCACCTCGGACACCGGGGAGCTGTTTTTT. It translates to CATSDTGELFF.

The rearrangement uses TRBV19 and TRBJ1-1; D is unresolved. This CDR3 comprises 13 residues. V dropped 7 bases and J dropped 3 bases, with 12 bases sitting between them. The germline V gene has CDR1 LNHDA and CDR2 SQIVND (reference sequence). CDR3 amino acids: CASNLGGDTEAFF. CDR3 bases: TGTGCCAGTAATCTAGGAGGAGACACTGAAGCTTTCTTT.

V usage is TRBV28 and J usage is TRBJ1-1, with D possibly matching TRBD1 (5 bases). Trimming removed 8 bases from V and 0 bases from J, with 16 bases in between. The CDR3 sequence is 15 residues long. Germline V gene sequence: CDR1 MDHEN, CDR2 SYDVKM. CDR3 DNA: TGTGCCAGCCGGGGGATCGGTTTGATGAACACTGAAGCTTTCTTT. The encoded protein is CASRGIGLMNTEAFF.

This clone was counted between two and nine times. V and J are TRBV10-3 and TRBJ1-2, with D possibly TRBD1 on 5 matching bases. Looked up from germline, CDR1 is ENHRY and CDR2 is SYGVKD. Trimming removed 5 bases at V and 4 bases at J, with 11 bases between. The CDR3 consists of 13 residues. The CDR3, as DNA: TGTGCCATCAGTTCAGGGATTAGCTATGGCTACACCTTC. Amino acids: CAISSGISYGYTF.

V gene TRBV7-9 combines with J gene TRBJ1-1; tentatively, D is TRBD1 (6 bases). Looked up from germline, CDR1 is SEHNR and CDR2 is FQNEAQ (reference sequence). CDR3 length: 14 amino acids. Trimming left V 5 bases short and J 7 bases short, with 17 bases between. The CDR3 DNA reads TGTGCCAGCAGCCCGTGGACAGTAAAGGATGAAGCTTTCTTT. It yields the protein CASSPWTVKDEAFF.

The genes are TRBV5-1 and TRBJ2-2, with 10 bases identical to TRBD2. Germline CDR1 SGHRS, CDR2 YFSETQ. The V and J ends lost 2 bases and 1 base, in that order; junction bases with no gene match: 2. The CDR3 extends over 16 amino acids. The CDR3 DNA follows: TGCGCCAGCAGCTTCTGGACTAGCGGGAACACCGGGGAGCTGTTTTTT. Amino acid sequence: CASSFWTSGNTGELFF.

This clone has a handful of counts. V is TRBV7-9 and J is TRBJ2-3, with a possible D match to TRBD2 (6 bases). Germline loops: CDR1 SEHNR, CDR2 FQNEAQ (reference sequence). CDR3 length: 17 amino acids. Trimming took off 6 bases at V and 1 base at J, with 20 bases between the two ends. The CDR3 nucleotides read TGTGCCAGCAGTTCGACGCGTGGAGGGGCCCGCACAGATACGCAGTATTTT. Protein sequence: CASSSTRGGARTDTQYF.

This sequence joins TRBV7-9 and TRBJ1-3, with D uncertain. Germline V CDR1 and CDR2: SEHNR, FQNEAQ (reference sequence). Trimming took off 5 bases at V and 5 bases at J, with 16 bases between the two ends. The CDR3 has 15 amino acids. Here the CDR3 reads CASSPWRGRRNTIYF. CDR3 sequence (DNA): TGTGCCAGCAGCCCCTGGAGAGGGCGAAGAAACACCATATATTTT. Based on the CDR3 plus reference TRBV7-9 and TRBJ1-3, the full variable domain is DTGVSQNPRHKITKRGQNVTFRCDPISEHNRLYWYRQTLGQGPEFLTYFQNEAQLEKSRLLSDRFSAERPKGSFSTLEIQRTEQGDSAMYLCASSPWRGRRNTIYFGEGSWLTVV.

The rearrangement uses TRBV4-3 and TRBJ2-2, with TRBD1 matching 9 bases. Trimming removed 0 bases from V and 5 bases from J; junction bases left unmatched: 4. CDR3 length: 16 amino acids. Germline CDR1 LGHNA, CDR2 YSLEER. Here the CDR3 DNA reads TGCGCCAGCAGCCAAGATAACGGACAGGGGACCGGGGAGCTGTTTTTT. This gives the protein CASSQDNGQGTGELFF.

The chain recombines TRBV5-1 with TRBJ2-7; D may be TRBD2 (5 bases). The CDR3 has 13 amino acids. V lost 2 bases to trimming and J lost 3 bases, with 9 bases between them. Germline V lookup: CDR1 SGHRS, CDR2 YFSETQ. The DNA for the CDR3 is TGCGCCAGCAGCTTCGTCGGGGACTACGAGCAGTACTTC. It specifies CASSFVGDYEQYF.

This clone turned up a few times. V usage is TRBV5-1 and J usage is TRBJ2-2; D call uncertain. Trimming removed 4 bases at V and 1 base at J, with 11 bases between. This CDR3 spans 15 amino acids. Germline V gene data show CDR1 as SGHRS and CDR2 as YFSETQ. The CDR3 DNA sequence: TGCGCCAGCAGCAGAGGAGAGGTGAACACCGGGGAGCTGTTTTTT. It is translated as CASSRGEVNTGELFF.

The chain joins TRBV10-3 to TRBJ1-4; D gene unclear. This CDR3 has 13 residues. Germline V gene data show CDR1 as ENHRY and CDR2 as SYGVKD. Trimming stripped 6 bases from V and 0 bases from J, with 5 bases between. The CDR3 region has the DNA TGTGCCATCAGCTTTGCAACTAATGAAAAACTGTTTTTT. It encodes CAISFATNEKLFF.

This clone was picked up a small number of times. V gene TRBV6-6 combines with J gene TRBJ2-7; weak D call: TRBD1 (7 bases). CDR1 is MNHNY, CDR2 SVGAGI, per germline (reference sequence). V lost 8 bases and J 3 bases, leaving 23 bases between the germline ends. This CDR3 comprises 16 residues. The CDR3 nucleotides read TGTGCCAGCCAGGGTGGAGGGGGCGGGGACCACTACGAGCAGTACTTC. Amino acid sequence: CASQGGGGGDHYEQYF.

In regard to this clone: Distinct nucleotide sequences in the sample also encode this CDR3. V gene TRBV7-3 combines with J gene TRBJ2-1; no definite D call. The CDR3 is 13 amino acids. The V end was cut by 5 bases, the J end by 0 bases, with 5 bases between. CDR1 is SGHTA, CDR2 FQGTGA, per germline. CDR3 protein: CASSPSSYNEQFF. Here the CDR3 DNA reads TGTGCCAGCAGCCCATCCTCCTACAATGAGCAGTTCTTC.

The rearrangement joins TRBV29-1 to TRBJ2-1; D is undetermined. Germline-derived CDR1 and CDR2 are SQVTM and ANQGSEA. The CDR3 spans 12 residues. V lost 0 bases and J 8 bases, leaving 8 bases between the germline ends. The CDR3 reads CSVEDHEDEQFF. The CDR3 DNA reads TGCAGCGTTGAAGATCACGAGGATGAGCAGTTCTTC.

The chain has TRBV27 and TRBJ1-1, with 8 bases fitting TRBD1. The CDR3 contains 14 residues. Per germline, CDR1 MNHEY and CDR2 SMNVEV (reference sequence). The ends lost 6 bases at V and 8 bases at J; junction bases unmatched: 11. The chain's CDR3 is CASSLPHHRGEAFF. DNA for the CDR3: TGTGCCAGCAGCTTACCCCACCACAGGGGGGAAGCTTTCTTT.

The chain carries TRBV5-1 and TRBJ2-5; perhaps TRBD1 as D (5 bases). Germline CDR1 is SGHRS and CDR2 is YFSETQ. The V end lost 5 bases, the J end lost 3 bases, and 8 bases lay between the germline ends. The CDR3 runs 12 residues. In DNA, the CDR3 is TGCGCCAGCAGGATAGGGGAAGAGACCCAGTACTTC. Encoded protein: CASRIGEETQYF. Looking up the rest from reference TRBV5-1 and TRBJ2-5 gives the full variable domain: KAGVTQTPRYLIKTRGQQVTLSCSPISGHRSVSWYQQTPGQGLQFLFEYFSETQRNKGNFPGRFSGRQFSNSRSEMNVSTLELGDSALYLCASRIGEETQYFGPGTRLLVL.